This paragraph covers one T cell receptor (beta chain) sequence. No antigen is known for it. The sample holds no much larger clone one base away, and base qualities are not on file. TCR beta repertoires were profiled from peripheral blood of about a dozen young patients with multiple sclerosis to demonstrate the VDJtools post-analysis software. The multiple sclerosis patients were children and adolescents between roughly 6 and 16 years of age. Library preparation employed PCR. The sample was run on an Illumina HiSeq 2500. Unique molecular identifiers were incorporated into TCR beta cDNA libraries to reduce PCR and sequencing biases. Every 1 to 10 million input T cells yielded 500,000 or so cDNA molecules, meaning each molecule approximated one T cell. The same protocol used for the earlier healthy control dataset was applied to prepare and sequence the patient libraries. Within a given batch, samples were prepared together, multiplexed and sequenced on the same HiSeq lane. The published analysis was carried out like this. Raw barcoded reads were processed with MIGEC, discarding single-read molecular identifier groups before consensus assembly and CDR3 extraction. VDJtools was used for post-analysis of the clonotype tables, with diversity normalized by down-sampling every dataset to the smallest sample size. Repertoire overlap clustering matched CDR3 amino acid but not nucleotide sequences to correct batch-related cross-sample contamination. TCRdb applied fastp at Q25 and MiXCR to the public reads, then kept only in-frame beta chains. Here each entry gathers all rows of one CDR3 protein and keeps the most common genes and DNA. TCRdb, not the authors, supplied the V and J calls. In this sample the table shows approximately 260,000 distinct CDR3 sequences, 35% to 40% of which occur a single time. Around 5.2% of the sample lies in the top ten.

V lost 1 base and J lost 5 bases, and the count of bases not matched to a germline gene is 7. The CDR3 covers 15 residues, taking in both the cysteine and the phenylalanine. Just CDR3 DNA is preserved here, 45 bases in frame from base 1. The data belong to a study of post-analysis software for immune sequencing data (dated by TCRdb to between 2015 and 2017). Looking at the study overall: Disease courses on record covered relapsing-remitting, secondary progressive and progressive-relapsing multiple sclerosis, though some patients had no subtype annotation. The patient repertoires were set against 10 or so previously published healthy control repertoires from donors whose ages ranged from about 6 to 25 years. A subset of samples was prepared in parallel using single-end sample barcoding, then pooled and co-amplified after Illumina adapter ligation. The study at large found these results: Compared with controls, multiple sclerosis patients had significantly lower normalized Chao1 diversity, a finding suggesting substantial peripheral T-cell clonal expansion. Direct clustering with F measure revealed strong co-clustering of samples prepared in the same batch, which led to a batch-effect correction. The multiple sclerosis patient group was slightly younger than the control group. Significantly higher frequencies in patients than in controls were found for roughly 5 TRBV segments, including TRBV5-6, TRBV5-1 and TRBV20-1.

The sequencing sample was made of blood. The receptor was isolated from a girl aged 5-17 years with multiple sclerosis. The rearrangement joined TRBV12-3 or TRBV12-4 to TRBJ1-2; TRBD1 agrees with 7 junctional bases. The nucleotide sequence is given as TGTGCCAGCAGTTTAGGTGGTCAGGGGGGATATGGCTACACCTTC. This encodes CASSLGGQGGYGYTF.